This T cell receptor (beta chain) was recorded in a study of early T cells in non-severe SARS-CoV-2 infection (dated by TCRdb to the early 2020s). Describing the broader study: Because TCR sequencing was done on bulk RNA from unsorted whole blood, the alpha and beta chains could not be paired. The paper's findings and limits, for the study overall: VDJdb matching was skewed toward anti-spike CD8 responses and likely underestimated virus-specific expansions, missing private and CD4 specificities.

The study was a case-control design nested within a healthcare worker cohort in London, UK, with weekly nasopharyngeal swab PCR tests and blood sampling. Healthcare workers were recruited during the week of the UK lockdown, between 23 and 31 March 2020, and followed weekly for up to about 15 weeks. Library construction relied on 5' RACE. The instrument was a NextSeq 500. Unique molecular identifiers were attached to individual cDNA molecules in the TCR library protocol so that sequencing error and PCR bias could be corrected. Sequencing covered both TCR alpha and beta chains, and within each sample the abundances of alpha and beta sequences were tightly co-correlated. Turning to the authors' computational methods: Decombinator V4 was used to annotate the V gene, J gene and CDR3 of the TCR sequences. Expanded TCRs were defined as changing significantly between any two time points under a Poisson model with p below 0.0001. TCR abundances were normalised to the total number of TCRs sequenced in each sample and reported as counts per million. MAIT TCRs were defined by TRAV1-2 paired with TRAJ12, TRAJ20 or TRAJ33, and iNKT TCRs by TRAV10 paired with TRAJ18. A search of VDJdb, accessed on 1 November 2021, was run for TCRs annotated to CMV, EBV and SARS-CoV-2, with TCRs annotated for multiple antigens excluded. TCRdb trimmed the raw reads at Q25, called clones with MiXCR and kept productive beta chains. Entries are consolidated by CDR3 protein sequence, retaining the most common genes and DNA. It is TCRdb's table, rather than the study itself, that gives the V and J calls and clone size. The sample records fewer than 85,000 distinct CDR3 sequences, around 11% of which are singletons. 12% of the sample is taken by the ten largest.

With respect to this clonotype: Its antigen remains undetermined. No base quality values were provided; no much bigger clone lies one nucleotide off.

The junction carries 17 bases between V and J, which are trimmed by 3 bases and 8 bases respectively. CDR3 length: 15 amino acids, cysteine to phenylalanine. The kept DNA is CDR3 alone, 45 bases in frame from the first base. Per the germline V gene, SGHTA is the CDR1 and FQGNSA is the CDR2. The sequence is built from TRBV7-2 and TRBJ2-1, with the D segment possibly TRBD1 or TRBD2, each aligning over 5 bases. The sequenced sample was whole blood, obtained at baseline. The sequence was obtained from an adult who was a healthcare worker with PCR-confirmed SARS-CoV-2 infection or an uninfected control (not recorded which). The nucleotides read TGTGCCAGCAGCTTTTCGGTGACGGGGCGGGATGAGCAGTTCTTC. It codes for CASSFSVTGRDEQFF.